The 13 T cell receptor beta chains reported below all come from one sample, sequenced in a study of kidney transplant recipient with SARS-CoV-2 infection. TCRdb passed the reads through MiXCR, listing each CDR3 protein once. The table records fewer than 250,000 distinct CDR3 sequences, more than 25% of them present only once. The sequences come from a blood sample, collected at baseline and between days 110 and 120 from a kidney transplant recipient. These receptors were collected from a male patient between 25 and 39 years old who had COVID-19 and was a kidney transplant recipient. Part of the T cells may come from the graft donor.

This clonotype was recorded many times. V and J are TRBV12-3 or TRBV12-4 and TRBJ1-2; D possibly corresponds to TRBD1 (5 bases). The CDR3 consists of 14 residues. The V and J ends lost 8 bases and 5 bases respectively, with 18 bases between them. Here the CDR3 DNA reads TGTGCCAGCGGGGGGGGGACCGGCGGGTATGGCTACACCTTC. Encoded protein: CASGGGTGGYGYTF.

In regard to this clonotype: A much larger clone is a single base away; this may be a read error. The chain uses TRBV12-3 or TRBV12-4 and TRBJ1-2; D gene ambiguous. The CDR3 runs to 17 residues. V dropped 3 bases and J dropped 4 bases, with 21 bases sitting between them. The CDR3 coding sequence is TGTGCCAGCAGTTTTTGCGCCACAGCAGGAAAGACCTATGGCTACACCTTC. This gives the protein CASSFCATAGKTYGYTF.

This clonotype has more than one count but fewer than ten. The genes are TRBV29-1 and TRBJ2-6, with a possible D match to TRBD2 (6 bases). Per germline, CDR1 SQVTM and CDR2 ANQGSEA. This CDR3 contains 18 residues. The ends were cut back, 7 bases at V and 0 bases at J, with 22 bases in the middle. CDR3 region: CSAGLPGPSRSGANVLTF. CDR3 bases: TGCAGCGCCGGACTACCGGGTCCCTCCCGCTCTGGGGCCAACGTCCTGACTTTC.

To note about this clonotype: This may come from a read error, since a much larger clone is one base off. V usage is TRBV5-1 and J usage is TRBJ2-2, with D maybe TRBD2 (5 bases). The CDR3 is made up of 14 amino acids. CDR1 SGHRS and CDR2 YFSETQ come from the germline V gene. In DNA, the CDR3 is TGCGCCAGCACCCGGGGAGAGAACACCAGGGAGCTGTTTTTT. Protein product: CASTRGENTRELFF.

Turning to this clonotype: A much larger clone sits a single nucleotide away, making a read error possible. The CDR3 region is CASSWTGRNEKLSF. The CDR3 DNA reads TGCGCCAGCAGCTGGACAGGGAGAAATGAAAAACTGTCTTTT. The J gene is TRBJ1-4, the V gene TRBV5-1; 8 bases align to TRBD1. This CDR3 region has 14 residues. CDR1 is SGHRS, CDR2 YFSETQ, per germline.

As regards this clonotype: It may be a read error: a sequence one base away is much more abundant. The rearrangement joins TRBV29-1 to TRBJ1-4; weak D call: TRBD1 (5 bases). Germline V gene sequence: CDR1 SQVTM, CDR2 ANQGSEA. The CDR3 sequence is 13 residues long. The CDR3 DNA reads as TGCAACGTTGGGGGGATAACTAATGAAAAACTGTTTTTT. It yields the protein CNVGGITNEKLFF.

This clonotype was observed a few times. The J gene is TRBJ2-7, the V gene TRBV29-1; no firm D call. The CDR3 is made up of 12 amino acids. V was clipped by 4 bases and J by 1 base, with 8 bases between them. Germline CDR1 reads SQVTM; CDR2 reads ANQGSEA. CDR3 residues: CSVGPVSYEQYF. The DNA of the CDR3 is TGCAGCGTTGGACCGGTTTCCTACGAGCAGTACTTC.

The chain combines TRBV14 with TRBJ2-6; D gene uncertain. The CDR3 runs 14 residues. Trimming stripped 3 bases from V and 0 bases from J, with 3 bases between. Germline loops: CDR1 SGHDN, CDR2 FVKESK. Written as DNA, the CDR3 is TGTGCCAGCAGCCATAGCTCTGGGGCCAACGTCCTGACTTTC. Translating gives CASSHSSGANVLTF.

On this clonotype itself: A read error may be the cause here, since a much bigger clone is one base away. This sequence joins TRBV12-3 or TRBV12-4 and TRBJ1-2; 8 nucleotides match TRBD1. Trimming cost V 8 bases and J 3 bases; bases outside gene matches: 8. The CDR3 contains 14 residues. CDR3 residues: CASGPTGEDYGYTF. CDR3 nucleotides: TGTGCCAGCGGCCCGACAGGGGAGGACTATGGCTACACCTTC.

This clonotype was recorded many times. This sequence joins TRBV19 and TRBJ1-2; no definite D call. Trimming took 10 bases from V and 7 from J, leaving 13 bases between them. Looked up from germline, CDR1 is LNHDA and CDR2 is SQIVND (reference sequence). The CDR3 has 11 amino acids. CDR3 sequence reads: CATRRGGGYTF. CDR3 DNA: TGTGCCACCAGGCGAGGCGGTGGCTACACCTTC.

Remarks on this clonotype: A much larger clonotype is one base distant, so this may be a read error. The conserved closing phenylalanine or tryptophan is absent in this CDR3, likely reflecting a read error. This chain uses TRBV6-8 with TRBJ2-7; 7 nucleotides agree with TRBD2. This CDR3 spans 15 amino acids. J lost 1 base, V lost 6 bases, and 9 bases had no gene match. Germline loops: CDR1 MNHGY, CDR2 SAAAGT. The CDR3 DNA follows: TGTGCCAGCAGCCTCTTAGCGGGCTCTTCCTACGAGCAGTACCTC. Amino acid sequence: CASSLLAGSSYEQYL.

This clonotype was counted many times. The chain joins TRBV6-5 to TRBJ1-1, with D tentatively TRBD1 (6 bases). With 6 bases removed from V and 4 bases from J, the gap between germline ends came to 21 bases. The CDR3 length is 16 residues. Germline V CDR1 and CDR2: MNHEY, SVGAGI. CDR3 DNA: TGTGCCAGCAGCTCCTTGTACAGGGTTGGTGCCACTGAAGCTTTCTTT. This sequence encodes CASSSLYRVGATEAFF.

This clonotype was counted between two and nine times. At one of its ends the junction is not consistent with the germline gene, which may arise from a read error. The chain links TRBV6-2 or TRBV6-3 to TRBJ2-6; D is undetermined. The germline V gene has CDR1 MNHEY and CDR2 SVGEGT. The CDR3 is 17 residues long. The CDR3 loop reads CASSSMFCIDKVGPTSF. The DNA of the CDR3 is TGTGCCAGCAGTAGCATGTTCTGCATCGACAAAGTCGGGCCAACGTCTTTC.